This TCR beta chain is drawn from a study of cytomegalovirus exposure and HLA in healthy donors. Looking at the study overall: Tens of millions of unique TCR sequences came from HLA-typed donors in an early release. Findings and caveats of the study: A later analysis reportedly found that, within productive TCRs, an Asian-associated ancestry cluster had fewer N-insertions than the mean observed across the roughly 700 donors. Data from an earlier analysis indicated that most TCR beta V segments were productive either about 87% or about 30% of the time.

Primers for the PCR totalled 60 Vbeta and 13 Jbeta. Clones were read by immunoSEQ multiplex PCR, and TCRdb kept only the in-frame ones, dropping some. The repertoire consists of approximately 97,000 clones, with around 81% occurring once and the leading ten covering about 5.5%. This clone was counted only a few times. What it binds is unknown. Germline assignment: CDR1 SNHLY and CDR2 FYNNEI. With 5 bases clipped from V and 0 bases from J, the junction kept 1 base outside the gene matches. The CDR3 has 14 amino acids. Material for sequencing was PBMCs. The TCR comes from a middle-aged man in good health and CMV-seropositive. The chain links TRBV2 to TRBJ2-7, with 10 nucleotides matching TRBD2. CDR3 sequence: CASSLAGASYEQYF. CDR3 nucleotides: TGTGCCAGCAGTCTAGCGGGAGCCTCCTACGAGCAGTACTTC.